This T cell receptor (beta chain) is drawn from a study of blood T cell repertoires in COVID-19. At the level of the study: Donors in the United States, Italy and Spain gave samples during acute or convalescent COVID-19. Sample material is recorded as cDNA or gDNA derived from T cells, B-cell-depleted T cells, or PBMCs.

This CDR3 contains 15 residues. V dropped 10 bases and J dropped 0; count of bases not matched to a gene: 9. CDR1 is MNHEY, CDR2 SVGAGI, per germline. Clones were read by immunoSEQ multiplex PCR, and TCRdb kept only the in-frame ones, dropping some. Among roughly 140,000 clones listed, over 75% were seen once. The sample comprised peripheral blood. V is TRBV6-5 and J is TRBJ1-5, with 7 nucleotides matching TRBD1. The clonotype originates from a woman between 50 and 59 years old with acute or convalescent COVID-19. The CDR3 spells CAIREQGNSNQPQHF. The CDR3 nucleotides read TGTGCCATTCGAGAACAGGGGAATAGCAATCAGCCCCAGCATTTT.